This T cell receptor (beta chain) was retrieved from a study of T cells in Graves' hyperthyroidism and ophthalmopathy. With V trimmed by 6 bases and J by 9 bases, 2 bases remained unmatched. CDR3 length: 14 residues. It was RNA transcripts that yielded the amplified TCR beta CDR3 regions. The study used the HTBI primer set for a first-round RT-PCR of the TCR CDR3. TCRdb analysed the multiplex PCR reads with MiXCR anew, one entry per CDR3 protein. The sample lists hundreds of thousands of distinct CDR3 sequences; around 20% were seen once. This TCR was recovered from a woman between 50 and 59 years old with Graves' hyperthyroidism that later progressed to Graves' ophthalmopathy. Sequencing was carried out using blood. The chain combines TRBV12-3 or TRBV12-4 with TRBJ2-1; 16 nucleotides line up with TRBD2. CDR3 loop: CASRGLAGGGEQFF. CDR3 nucleotides: TGTGCCAGCAGGGGACTAGCGGGGGGGGGTGAGCAGTTCTTC.